This TCR beta chain was identified during a study of blood T cell repertoires in COVID-19. Looking at the study overall: Samples of COVID-19 (acute and convalescent) were obtained from the United States, Italy and Spain. Sources were T cells, B-cell-depleted T cells, or PBMCs; the material itself was cDNA or gDNA.

Authors' data handling: Amplifying reference gene primers gave estimates of nucleated cell counts. Here immunoSEQ multiplex PCR was the method, and the copy in TCRdb shows in-frame clones only, minus some. The DNA was the basis for D and trimming; V, J and clone size are from that table. The table has some 150,000 clones, 84% seen once; the top ten hold 9% to 10%. Germline CDR1 and CDR2: MNHEY and SVGEGT. The CDR3 covers 14 residues. V gave up 1 base and J gave up 7 bases, with 10 bases separating them. Sequenced sample: peripheral blood. The J gene is TRBJ1-4, the V gene TRBV6-2 or TRBV6-3; weak D call: TRBD1 (6 bases). This receptor was obtained from a woman between 45 and 65 years old with acute or convalescent COVID-19. The CDR3 DNA follows: TGTGCCAGCAGTTACTTGGGGGCGGGTGAAAAACTGTTTTTT. This gives the protein CASSYLGAGEKLFF.